The clone carrying this TCR beta chain was found a few times. Antigen: not known. The read is 3 residues too short to cover the CDR3 end, so that end is filled in from the germline J gene. The data originate from a study of T cell clonality in common variable immunodeficiency. General observations from the study: CVID subjects shared fewer TCRbeta clones than healthy controls did. T cell subpopulation sequencing would be needed to explain CVID clonality. Common variable immunodeficiency TCR beta sequences reportedly had fewer deletions and N-nucleotide insertions.

Germline V gives CDR1 KGHSH, CDR2 LQKENI. The CDR3 contains 16 residues. The V gene end was trimmed by 6 bases and the J gene end by 6 bases; junction bases not matched to a gene: 9. Sequencing input was equivalent genomic DNA from CVID and controls. Using immunoSEQ multiplex PCR, the repertoire was profiled, and TCRdb retains in-frame clones only, with some absent. The sample includes about 34,000 clones, none of them occurring once. Heparinized whole blood, about 5 to 8.5 ml, came from each donor. The chain is built from TRBV18 and TRBJ2-3, with 13 bases that match TRBD2. The source material was peripheral blood mononuclear cells. The TCR sequence derives from a human donor with common variable immunodeficiency. Here the CDR3 reads CASSLGLAGEKDTQYF. The DNA read from the CDR3 is TGTGCCAGCTCCCTAGGACTAGCGGGAGAAAAGGATACG.